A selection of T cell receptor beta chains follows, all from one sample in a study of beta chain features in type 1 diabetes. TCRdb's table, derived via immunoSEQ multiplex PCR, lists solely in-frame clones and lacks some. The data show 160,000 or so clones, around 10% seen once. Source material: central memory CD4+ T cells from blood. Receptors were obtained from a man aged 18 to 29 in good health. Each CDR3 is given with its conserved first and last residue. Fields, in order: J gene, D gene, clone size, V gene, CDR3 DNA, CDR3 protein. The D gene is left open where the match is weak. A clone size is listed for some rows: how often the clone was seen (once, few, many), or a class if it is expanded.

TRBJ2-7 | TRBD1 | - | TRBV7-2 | TGTGCCAGCAGCCCTAGGACAGGCTCCTACGAGCAGTACTTC | CASSPRTGSYEQYF
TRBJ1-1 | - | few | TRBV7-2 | TGTGCCAGCAGCCCTAGGACCAGAGGAGCTGAAGCTTTCTTT | CASSPRTRGAEAFF
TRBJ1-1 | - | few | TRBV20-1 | TGCAGTGCTGAAAACCGGGATTCTACTTTCTTT | CSAENRDSTFF
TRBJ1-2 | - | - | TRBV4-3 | TGCGCCAGCAGCCAAGGACGGAACTATGGCTACACCTTC | CASSQGRNYGYTF
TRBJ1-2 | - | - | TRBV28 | TGTGCCAGTGGGGAAGGGACCCTTTATGGCTACACCTTC | CASGEGTLYGYTF
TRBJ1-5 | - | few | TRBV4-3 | TGCGCCAGCAGCCAAGATCTCGTAGGGGCACGTCAGCCCCAGCATTTT | CASSQDLVGARQPQHF
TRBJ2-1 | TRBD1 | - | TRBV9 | TGTGCCAGCAGCCAAGGACAGGGGTCTTTCAGTGAGCAGTTCTTC | CASSQGQGSFSEQFF
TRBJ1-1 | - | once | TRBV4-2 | TGTGCCAGCAGCCTCCTGGGGGCTAGGATGAACACTGAAGCTTTCTTT | CASSLLGARMNTEAFF
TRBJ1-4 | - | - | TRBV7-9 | TGTGCCAGCAGCTTAGCGCTGGGGGGCGTCGGTGAAAAACTGTTTTTT | CASSLALGGVGEKLFF
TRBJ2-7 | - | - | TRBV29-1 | TGCAGCGTCGATGGGACCGGACTGGGGCAGTACTTC | CSVDGTGLGQYF
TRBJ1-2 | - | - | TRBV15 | TGTGCCACCAGCAGACTTACAGGAGAATATGGCTACACCTTC | CATSRLTGEYGYTF
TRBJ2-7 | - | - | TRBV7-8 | TGTGCCAGCAGCTTAGGACAGTACGACAAGGAGCAGTACTTC | CASSLGQYDKEQYF
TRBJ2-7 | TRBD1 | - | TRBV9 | TGTGCCAGCAGCGCGGGGCTACCGGGACAGGGGGCCTGGGAGCAGTACTTC | CASSAGLPGQGAWEQYF
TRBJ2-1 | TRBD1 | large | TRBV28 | TGTGCCAGCGGGACAGGGGGCAGGGGTGAGCAGTTCTTC | CASGTGGRGEQFF
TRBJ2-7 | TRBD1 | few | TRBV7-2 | TGTGCCAGCGGACAGGGGGCCTACGAGCAGTACTTC | CASGQGAYEQYF
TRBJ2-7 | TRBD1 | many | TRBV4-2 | TGTGCCAGCAGCCAACTACCTCCGGGACAGGGAAGCTACGAGCAGTACTTC | CASSQLPPGQGSYEQYF
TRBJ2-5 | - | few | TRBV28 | TGTGCCAGCACAGGGGGGCCTCAAGAGACCCAGTACTTC | CASTGGPQETQYF
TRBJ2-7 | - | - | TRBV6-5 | TGTGCCAGCAGTTCCCCAGGTCGCGAGCAGTACTTC | CASSSPGREQYF
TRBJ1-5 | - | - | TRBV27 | TGTGCCAGCAGAGCGACGGGAACCTACAATCAGCCCCAGCATTTT | CASRATGTYNQPQHF
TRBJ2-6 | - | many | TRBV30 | TGTGCCTGGAGTCACGGTTCCGGGGCCAACGTCCTGACTTTC | CAWSHGSGANVLTF
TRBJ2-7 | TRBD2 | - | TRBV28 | TGTGCCAGCAGCCCGACACGACTAGCGGAACACGAGCAGTACTTC | CASSPTRLAEHEQYF
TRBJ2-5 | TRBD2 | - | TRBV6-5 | TGTGCCAGCAGTTACTCGAAATCGGGGGGTCGGGAGACCCAGTACTTC | CASSYSKSGGRETQYF
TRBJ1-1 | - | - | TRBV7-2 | TGTGCCAGCAGCAACCTGGAAACAGCTTTCTTT | CASSNLETAFF
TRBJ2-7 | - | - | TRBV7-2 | TGTGCCAGCAGCTTACAGGGGGGTATATCTTACGAGCAGTACTTC | CASSLQGGISYEQYF
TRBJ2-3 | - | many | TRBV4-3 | TGCGCCAGCAGCCAAACCGCACAGGGATACACAGATACGCAGTATTTT | CASSQTAQGYTDTQYF
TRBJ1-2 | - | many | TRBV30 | TGTGCCTGGAGTCGGGTTTACACGGATGGCTACACCTTC | CAWSRVYTDGYTF
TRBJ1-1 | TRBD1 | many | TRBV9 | TGTGCCAGCAGCTTCGGACAGGGACTGGACACTGAAGCTTTCTTT | CASSFGQGLDTEAFF
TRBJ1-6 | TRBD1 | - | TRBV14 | TGTGCCAGCAGCCAAAGGAGACCAGGGGGGAGCGATTCACCCCTCCACTTT | CASSQRRPGGSDSPLHF
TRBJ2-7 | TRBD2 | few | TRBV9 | TGTGCCAGCAGCGTAGCTCCGGCGGGAGGGTACGAGCAGTACTTC | CASSVAPAGGYEQYF
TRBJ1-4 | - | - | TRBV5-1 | TGCGCCAGCAGCCTCGTTGGACAGACAACTAATGAAAAACTGTTTTTT | CASSLVGQTTNEKLFF
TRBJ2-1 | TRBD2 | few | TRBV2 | TGTGCCAGCAGGGGGACTAGCGGAAACTACAATGAGCAGTTCTTC | CASRGTSGNYNEQFF
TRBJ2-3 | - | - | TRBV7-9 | TGTGCTAGCAGCTTAGACGGGAGTACAGCCAATACGCAGTATTTT | CASSLDGSTANTQYF
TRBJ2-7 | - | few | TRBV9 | TGTGCCAGCAGTCCGGAAAGGACCGATTCCTACGAGCAGTACTTC | CASSPERTDSYEQYF
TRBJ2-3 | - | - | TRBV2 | TGTGCCAGCAGTCCCGACCCAAACACAGATACGCAGTATTTT | CASSPDPNTDTQYF
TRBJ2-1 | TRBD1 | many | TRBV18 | TGTGCCAGCTCACCCCGTGGACAGGGGTACAATGAGCAGTTCTTC | CASSPRGQGYNEQFF
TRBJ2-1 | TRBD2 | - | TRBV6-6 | TGTGCCAGCAAGGATAGAGTAGCGGGGTACAATGAGCAGTTCTTC | CASKDRVAGYNEQFF
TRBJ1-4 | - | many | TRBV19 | TGTGCCAGTAGTTCACAGACAGGAGCGAATGAAAAACTGTTTTTT | CASSSQTGANEKLFF
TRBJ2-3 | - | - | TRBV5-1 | TGCGCCAGCAGCTTGGATCCGGGAAGCACAGATACGCAGTATTTT | CASSLDPGSTDTQYF
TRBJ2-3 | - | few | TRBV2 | TGTGCCACAGCAGGCCTTAAAGATACGCAGTATTTT | CATAGLKDTQYF
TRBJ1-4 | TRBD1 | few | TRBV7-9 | TGTGCCAGCAGCTTAAAGGGGACAGGGGCTGAAAAACTGTTTTTT | CASSLKGTGAEKLFF
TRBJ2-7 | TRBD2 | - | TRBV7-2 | TGTGCCAGCAGACTGAGCGGGAGGGTAGTAAGCTTC | CASRLSGRVVSF
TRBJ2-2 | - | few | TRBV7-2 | TGTGCCAGCACCCCTGCCCAGGCGGGCACCGGGGAGCTGTTTTTT | CASTPAQAGTGELFF
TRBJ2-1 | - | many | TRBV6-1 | TGTGCCAGCAGTGAAAGGGGCTTGGGGATCAATGAGCAGTTCTTC | CASSERGLGINEQFF
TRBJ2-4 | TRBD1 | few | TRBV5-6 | TGTGCCAGCAGCTTGCGTGCCAGGGGGAACATTCAGTACTTC | CASSLRARGNIQYF
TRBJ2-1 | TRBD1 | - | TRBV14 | TGTGCCAGCAGCCAAGATCCAGGGGGTTCCTACAATGAGCAGTTCTTC | CASSQDPGGSYNEQFF
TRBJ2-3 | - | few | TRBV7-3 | TGTGCCAGCAGGCAGGTAGCAGATACGCAGTATTTT | CASRQVADTQYF
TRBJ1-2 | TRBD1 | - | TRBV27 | TGTGCCAGCAGTTACCGGACAGGGAACTATGGCTACACCTTC | CASSYRTGNYGYTF
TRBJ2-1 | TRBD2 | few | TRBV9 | TGTGCCAGCAGCCTAGCCGCTAGCGGGGGGCAGTACAATGAGCAGTTCTTC | CASSLAASGGQYNEQFF